This T cell receptor beta chain originates from a study of molecular identifiers for immune sequencing clone quantification. This clonotype occurred many times. Previously described methods with listed TCR primers produced the bulk TCR libraries. TCRdb passed the PCR reads through MiXCR, listing each CDR3 protein once. The sample records 250,000 to 400,000 distinct CDR3 sequences, 20% to 25% being singletons. The TCR comes from a human donor in good health. Some libraries in this study had Jurkat cell RNA spiked in. Sequences were obtained from naive CD8+ T cells from blood, with Jurkat cell RNA spiked in. Documented subset: FACS-sorted CD8+CD4-CCR7+CD45RA+ naive T cells.

CDR3 sequence (DNA): TGTGCCAGCAGCGTAGCCGGCAGGCCTAATGAAAAACTGTTTTTT. Translated: CASSVAGRPNEKLFF. The J gene is TRBJ1-4, the V gene TRBV9; D not resolved. The CDR3 consists of 15 residues. Trimming removed 0 bases from V and 3 bases from J, with 9 bases in between. CDR1 and CDR2 from the germline V gene are SGDLS and YYNGEE.